The next 12 T cell receptor beta chains were all read from a single sample in a study of blood T cell repertoires in COVID-19. The data were produced by immunoSEQ multiplex PCR, yet TCRdb's version contains in-frame clones alone and is incomplete. Of around 93,000 clones listed, roughly 88% are singletons. Sequencing was performed on peripheral blood. These receptor sequences come from a young man with COVID-19, enrolled during active disease.

This chain links TRBV28 with TRBJ1-4, with D hard to call. From germline, CDR1 is MDHEN and CDR2 SYDVKM. The CDR3 totals 14 residues. Trimming took off 5 bases at V and 11 bases at J, with 18 bases between the two ends. DNA of the CDR3: TGTGCCAGCAGTCCTGCCCTGGGAGGGAGGAAACTGTTTTTT. Translated, it gives CASSPALGGRKLFF.

J is TRBJ2-7 and V is TRBV28; TRBD1 aligns across 8 bases. This CDR3 comprises 18 residues. Trimming at V came to 2 bases and at J to 3 bases, leaving 15 bases not matched to a gene. Germline CDR1 MDHEN, CDR2 SYDVKM. This chain's CDR3 is CASSLGQMWTGTFYEQYF. CDR3 DNA sequence: TGTGCCAGCAGTTTAGGTCAAATGTGGACAGGGACTTTCTACGAGCAGTACTTC.

The J gene is TRBJ1-2, the V gene TRBV5-1; no clear D gene. The CDR3 has 14 amino acids. CDR1 is SGHRS, CDR2 YFSETQ, per germline. V was cut by 1 base and J by 4 bases, with 11 bases left in between. The CDR3 coding sequence is TGCGCCAGCAGCTTGCGTGAGGGAGGCTATGGCTACACCTTC. Its protein product is CASSLREGGYGYTF.

This chain connects TRBV28 to TRBJ2-3; 8 bases match TRBD2. Germline assignment: CDR1 MDHEN and CDR2 SYDVKM. Trimming took 3 bases from V and 1 from J; bases not matched to a gene: 6. This CDR3 comprises 16 residues. The CDR3 DNA reads TGTGCCAGCAGTTTTGCGGGAGGCCGCGGCACAGATACGCAGTATTTT. This codes for CASSFAGGRGTDTQYF.

This clone appeared once. CDR3 residues: CSAAGQIGYTF. The CDR3 DNA sequence: TGCAGTGCTGCAGGACAGATTGGCTACACCTTC. This chain links TRBV20-1 with TRBJ1-2; D might be TRBD1 (6 bases). Between the trimmed V and J ends, which lost 5 bases and 7 bases, there was a span of 11 bases. CDR1 and CDR2 from the germline V gene are DFQATT and SNEGSKA (reference sequence). CDR3 size: 11 residues.

J is TRBJ2-7 and V is TRBV5-6, with 7 bases identical to TRBD1. This CDR3 comprises 13 residues. The V segment lost 3 bases and the J segment 4 bases; nucleotides outside the gene matches: 4. CDR1 is SGHDT, CDR2 YYEEEE, per germline. The CDR3 sequence is CASSSDRKYEQYF. The DNA of the CDR3 is TGTGCCAGCAGCTCGGACAGGAAATACGAGCAGTACTTC.

The chain couples TRBV7-9 to TRBJ2-3; D may be TRBD2 (8 bases). V was pared by 2 bases and J by 5 bases, with 23 bases between. CDR3 size: 18 residues. Germline V gene data show CDR1 as SEHNR and CDR2 as FQNEAQ (reference sequence). CDR3 DNA sequence: TGTGCCAGCAGCTTACGTACGGCGGGGGGACAGACCATAGATACGCAGTATTTT. It specifies CASSLRTAGGQTIDTQYF.

This chain links TRBV28 with TRBJ2-3; D unclear. Germline CDR1 and CDR2: MDHEN and SYDVKM. This CDR3 is 13 amino acids long. V was cut by 5 bases and J by 2 bases, with 8 bases left in between. CDR3 loop: CASSNYNTDTQYF. The CDR3 DNA follows: TGTGCCAGCAGTAACTATAACACAGATACGCAGTATTTT.

The gene calls are TRBV10-3 and TRBJ2-7, with TRBD1 matching 8 bases. Germline V gives CDR1 ENHRY, CDR2 SYGVKD. The length of the CDR3 is 13 residues. The V gene end was trimmed by 6 bases and the J gene end by 0 bases; junction bases not matched to a gene: 1. This CDR3 reads CAIRTGDSYEQYF. Written as DNA, the CDR3 is TGTGCCATCAGGACAGGGGACTCCTACGAGCAGTACTTC.

The chain carries TRBV7-8 and TRBJ2-7; possible D gene TRBD1, 5 bases. Trimming left V 1 base short and J 6 bases short, with 10 bases between. This CDR3 spans 13 amino acids. Germline lookup yields CDR1 SGHVS and CDR2 FQNEAQ. CDR3 nucleotide sequence: TGTGCCAGCAGCTTAGACAGGTCCCCCGAGCAGTACTTC. Protein: CASSLDRSPEQYF.

V and J are TRBV7-9 and TRBJ2-2, with TRBD2 identical over 11 bases. The ends lost 1 base at V and 4 bases at J; junction bases unmatched: 5. The CDR3 has 17 residues. CDR1 and CDR2 (germline): SEHNR, FQNEAQ (reference sequence). CDR3 DNA: TGTGCCAGCAGCTTAGAACTAGCGGGAGTGCGCACCGGGGAGCTGTTTTTT. Protein: CASSLELAGVRTGELFF.

The chain recombines TRBV28 with TRBJ1-6; 7 bases match TRBD1. Germline loops: CDR1 MDHEN, CDR2 SYDVKM. After removal of 2 bases from V and 8 bases from J, the junction contained 3 bases not matched to a gene. The CDR3 has 14 residues. The chain's CDR3 is CASSLGGGYSPLHF. Here the CDR3 DNA reads TGTGCCAGCAGTTTAGGAGGGGGCTATTCACCCCTCCACTTT.